Each of the 21 T cell receptor beta chains below was sequenced from the same sample in a study of blood T cells in healthy people across ages (dated by TCRdb to about 2015). Receptor libraries were prepared by 5' RACE. Sequencer: Illumina HiSeq 2500. A second PCR of 7 to 11 cycles was performed with a sample-barcoded 5' primer and a J-beta primer mix. TCRdb's own reprocessing of the public reads used fastp at Q25 and MiXCR and kept productive beta chains. Identical CDR3 protein sequences are pooled into one entry, listed with their most common genes and DNA. The sample yields approximately 850,000 distinct CDR3 sequences; around 45% were counted once. Approximately 20% of the sample lies in the top ten. The specimen was blood. The receptors originated from a man aged 55-75 years in good health.

This chain links TRBV7-9 with TRBJ2-3; unclear D gene. In germline, CDR1 is SEHNR, CDR2 FQNEAQ (reference sequence). V was pared by 0 bases and J by 5 bases, with 12 bases between. The CDR3 totals 15 residues. The CDR3 region has the DNA TGTGCCAGCAGCTTAGCTAGAAATACGGGAGATACGCAGTATTTT. Its protein product is CASSLARNTGDTQYF.

This clonotype was detected a few times. The rearrangement joins TRBV7-2 to TRBJ2-1; D gene unclear. The V gene's germline CDR1 is SGHTA and CDR2 FQGNSA. This CDR3 has 11 residues. V dropped 0 bases and J dropped 12 bases, with 6 bases sitting between them. The CDR3 region has the DNA TGTGCCAGCAGCTTAGCGTTGGGGCAGTTCTTC. It specifies CASSLALGQFF.

The table lists this clonotype with a few counts. CDR3 DNA sequence: TGTGCCAGCAGCGTAGTGAGGGGGCGAGATAGCAATCAGCCCCAGCATTTT. Translated, it gives CASSVVRGRDSNQPQHF. The chain carries TRBV9 and TRBJ1-5; 7 nucleotides line up with TRBD1. This CDR3 is built from 17 residues. The germline V gene encodes CDR1 SGDLS and CDR2 YYNGEE. J gave up 0 bases and V 0 bases, and 6 bases lay outside the gene matches.

This chain uses TRBV20-1 with TRBJ2-3; the D is unclear. V was trimmed by 0 bases and J by 2 bases, leaving 6 bases between them. Per the germline V gene, CDR1 is DFQATT and CDR2 is SNEGSKA (reference sequence). The CDR3 covers 13 residues. The CDR3 DNA reads as TGCAGTGCTAGAGAGTACCTCACAGATACGCAGTATTTT. Translation gives CSAREYLTDTQYF.

This clonotype was seen only a few times. The genes are TRBV29-1 and TRBJ2-7; D uncertain. The germline V and J ends were trimmed by 5 bases and 0 bases, with 20 bases remaining between them. The germline gives CDR1 SQVTM, CDR2 ANQGSEA. The CDR3 extends over 16 amino acids. In nucleotides, the CDR3 is TGCAGCGTTCACATCCCCGCGGTAGATATCTCCTACGAGCAGTACTTC. Translation: CSVHIPAVDISYEQYF.

CDR3 region: CASSPTSGTSVTQYF. CDR3 in DNA: TGTGCCAGCAGCCCAACCTCCGGGACTAGCGTGACCCAGTACTTC. The chain carries TRBV7-2 and TRBJ2-7, with 10 bases matching TRBD2. The J call may be wrong; the DNA end is better matched by TRBJ2-5. The V gene's germline CDR1 is SGHTA and CDR2 FQGNSA. This CDR3 region has 15 residues.

V usage is TRBV6-6 and J usage is TRBJ2-5; TRBD2 matches at 7 bases. CDR1 is MNHNY and CDR2 is SVGAGI in the germline V gene (reference sequence). The J segment lost 2 bases and the V segment lost 0 bases, leaving 3 bases of the junction unmatched. The CDR3 runs 15 residues. The chain's CDR3 is CASSYSFGGQETQYF. The CDR3 DNA is TGTGCCAGCAGTTACTCGTTCGGGGGGCAAGAGACCCAGTACTTC.

The rearrangement uses TRBV7-9 and TRBJ2-7; possibly TRBD1 for D (5 bases). The germline CDR1 and CDR2 sequences are SEHNR and FQNEAQ (reference sequence). V lost 10 bases and J lost 0, with 16 bases in between. This CDR3 has 14 residues. Here the CDR3 DNA reads TGTGCCAACAGGAACACAGTAGACTCCTACGAGCAGTACTTC. This gives the protein CANRNTVDSYEQYF.

This clonotype was recorded a few times. The chain uses TRBV9 and TRBJ2-4; tentatively, D is TRBD1 (5 bases). The J call may be wrong; the DNA end is better matched by TRBJ2-7. Germline CDR1 and CDR2: SGDLS and YYNGEE. This CDR3 spans 13 amino acids. CDR3 sequence (DNA): TGTGCCAGCAGCTCTAAAGGGGTCCACGAGCAGTACTTC. Translating it yields CASSSKGVHEQYF.

The V gene is TRBV6-2 or TRBV6-3, the J gene TRBJ2-1; TRBD2 matches 11 bases. The CDR3 length is 19 residues. Trimming at V came to 7 bases and at J to 1 base, leaving 15 bases not matched to a gene. Per germline, CDR1 MNHEY and CDR2 SVGEGT. This CDR3 reads CASNRRGLAGGRSYNEQFF. The CDR3 DNA reads as TGTGCCAGCAATCGGAGGGGGCTAGCGGGGGGCCGGTCCTACAATGAGCAGTTCTTC.

The chain has TRBV4-1 and TRBJ2-6, with a tentative D call TRBD1 (6 bases). Germline values: CDR1 MGHRA, CDR2 YSYEKL. This CDR3 has 18 amino acids. Trimming took off 4 bases at V and 0 bases at J, with 16 bases between the two ends. CDR3 sequence (DNA): TGCGCCAGCAGCCCACAGGGAGCCCTTTACTCTGGGGCCAACGTCCTGACTTTC. This gives the protein CASSPQGALYSGANVLTF.

This chain joins TRBV6-2 or TRBV6-3 and TRBJ2-1; D is ambiguous. Germline CDR1 reads MNHEY; CDR2 reads SVGEGT. The length of the CDR3 is 11 residues. The ends were cut back, 4 bases at V and 10 bases at J, with 8 bases in the middle. The CDR3 sequence is CASSWTREQFF. The CDR3 bases are TGTGCCAGCAGTTGGACCAGAGAGCAGTTCTTC.

A few counts support this clonotype. This chain connects TRBV10-3 to TRBJ2-3; TRBD1 or TRBD2 may be the D gene (6 bases each). V shed 6 bases and J shed 5 bases, with 21 bases lying between them. The germline V gene encodes CDR1 ENHRY and CDR2 SYGVKD. CDR3 length: 16 residues. CDR3: CAISPRGLLVVDTQYF. In DNA form, the CDR3 reads TGTGCCATCAGCCCTCGGGGGCTCCTGGTGGTAGATACGCAGTATTTT.

This clonotype was found many times. The rearrangement uses TRBV29-1 and TRBJ2-1; tentatively, D is TRBD2 (5 bases). From germline, CDR1 is SQVTM and CDR2 ANQGSEA. Trimming left V 4 bases short and J 0 bases short, with 7 bases between. This CDR3 contains 13 residues. The CDR3 nucleotides read TGCAGCGTTGCGGGAAGCTCCTACAATGAGCAGTTCTTC. This translates into CSVAGSSYNEQFF.

This clonotype turned up a few times. The chain combines TRBV20-1 with TRBJ1-5; D is unclear. The CDR3 has 14 residues. Germline CDR1 and CDR2: DFQATT and SNEGSKA (reference sequence). Trimming pared 0 bases from V and 1 base from J, leaving 7 bases between. The CDR3 DNA sequence: TGCAGTGCTAGAGATATAGCGAGCAATCAGCCCCAGCATTTT. It yields the protein CSARDIASNQPQHF.

In its sample, this clonotype was seen a few times. V usage is TRBV20-1 and J usage is TRBJ1-2; D unclear. V lost 6 bases, J lost 8 bases, and 19 bases lay in between. This CDR3 contains 13 residues. Germline V gene data show CDR1 as DFQATT and CDR2 as SNEGSKA (reference sequence). As DNA, the CDR3 is TGCAGTGCGGCCCCCCTACAGCCGGGCGGCTACACCTTC. This codes for CSAAPLQPGGYTF.

V and J are TRBV3-1 and TRBJ2-1, with TRBD2 matching 9 bases. Germline trimming cut 3 bases from V and 8 bases from J; bases unmatched to any gene: 8. The CDR3 contains 15 residues. The germline V gene has CDR1 LGHDT and CDR2 YNNKEL (reference sequence). CDR3 residues: CASSQDIAGADEQFF. The CDR3 DNA reads as TGTGCCAGCAGCCAGGACATAGCGGGGGCTGATGAGCAGTTCTTC.

In this sample, this clonotype turned up a few times. The V call is TRBV6-1, the J call TRBJ1-1, with D maybe TRBD1 (5 bases). There are 14 residues in the CDR3. In germline, CDR1 is MNHNS, CDR2 SASEGT. V was trimmed by 2 bases and J by 6 bases, leaving 13 bases between them. This CDR3 reads CASSETQGLAEAFF. The CDR3 DNA is TGTGCCAGCAGTGAAACCCAGGGTTTGGCTGAAGCTTTCTTT.

This clonotype occurred a few times. The rearrangement uses TRBV20-1 and TRBJ2-7; TRBD1 aligns across 7 bases. V was clipped by 5 bases and J by 1 base; unmatched bases: 5. CDR3 length: 13 residues. Germline assignment: CDR1 DFQATT and CDR2 SNEGSKA (reference sequence). The CDR3 sequence: CSAQGQVSYEQYF. In DNA form, the CDR3 reads TGCAGTGCTCAAGGACAGGTATCCTACGAGCAGTACTTC.

V is TRBV20-1 and J is TRBJ2-7; D is unresolved. V lost 6 bases and J lost 0, with 12 bases in between. The CDR3 runs 13 residues. CDR1 and CDR2 from the germline V gene are DFQATT and SNEGSKA (reference sequence). CDR3 loop: CSAAYLSSYEQYF. CDR3 nucleotides: TGCAGTGCGGCCTACTTATCCTCCTACGAGCAGTACTTC.

This clonotype has just a few counts. V gene TRBV20-1 combines with J gene TRBJ2-7; D is perhaps TRBD2 (6 bases). The ends were cut back, 5 bases at V and 0 bases at J, with 17 bases in the middle. The germline V gene encodes CDR1 DFQATT and CDR2 SNEGSKA (reference sequence). The CDR3 is 15 amino acids. CDR3 in DNA: TGCAGTGCTGAGGGCGGGGCTAACCTCTCCTACGAGCAGTACTTC. Residues: CSAEGGANLSYEQYF.